This TCR beta chain is from a study of cytomegalovirus exposure and HLA in healthy donors. Study-level findings and limits: A later analysis reportedly found that, within productive TCRs, an Asian-associated ancestry cluster had fewer N-insertions than the mean observed across the roughly 610 donors. Some V segments (TRBV6-2 and TRBV6-3 among them) were excluded as indistinguishable.

Germline CDR1 ENHRY, CDR2 SYGVKD. The CDR3 runs 15 residues. The trim removed 2 bases at V and 4 bases at J, leaving 6 bases unmatched. As for the donors, each was a healthy bone marrow donor. With regard to this clone: Its antigen is unknown.

PCR employed 60 Vbeta and 13 Jbeta primers. Measured with immunoSEQ multiplex PCR; TCRdb has only the in-frame clones, and not every one. The sample lists 110,000 to 150,000 clones; roughly 80% were seen once. The chain uses TRBV10-3 and TRBJ2-7; TRBD1 matches at 9 bases. Material: PBMCs. This clonotype originated in a woman aged 40 to 49 in good health and CMV-seropositive. The CDR3 DNA sequence: TGTGCCATCAGTGAGCCGGGACAGGGTCAATACGAGCAGTACTTC. Amino acid sequence: CAISEPGQGQYEQYF.